The 17 T cell receptor beta chains in this list originate from one sample, sequenced in a study of read filtering for tumor transcriptome and immune sequencing. From about 0.4 ug of RNA, a library with molecular barcoded alpha/delta and beta/gamma adaptors was made. A single record per CDR3 protein comes from TCRdb applying MiXCR to the reads. The sample yields tens of thousands of distinct CDR3 sequences, approximately 15% seen once. The sample was a population of CD138-negative cells sorted from bone marrow. Receptor source: a donor at least 40 years old with multiple myeloma.

This clonotype showed up many times. The germline gene is not matched at one end of the junction; a read error may be the cause. The gene calls are TRBV12-3 or TRBV12-4 and TRBJ1-5; a possible D gene is TRBD1 (5 bases). The CDR3 consists of 15 residues. CDR3 loop: CASRTRDGPNQPQHF. The CDR3 DNA reads TGTGCCAGCAGAACGAGGGACGGCCCAAATCAACCCCAGCATTTT.

The chain links TRBV29-1 to TRBJ1-1; TRBD1 agrees at 8 bases. V lost 3 bases and J lost 2; bases outside the gene matches: 5. Looked up from germline, CDR1 is SQVTM and CDR2 is ANQGSEA. The CDR3 runs 14 residues. The CDR3 sequence: CSVETDRDNTEAFF. Here the CDR3 DNA reads TGCAGCGTTGAGACGGACAGGGATAACACTGAAGCTTTCTTT. The variable domain in full, completed from reference TRBV29-1 and TRBJ1-1, reads SAVISQKPSRDICQRGTSLTIQCQVDSQVTMMFWYRQQPGQSLTLIATANQGSEATYESGFVIDKFPISRPNLTFSTLTVSNMSPEDSSIYLCSVETDRDNTEAFFGQGTRLTVV.

In its sample, this clonotype was seen many times. V and J are TRBV29-1 and TRBJ1-1; a possible D gene is TRBD1 (5 bases). This CDR3 spans 13 amino acids. V was shortened by 8 bases and J by 0 bases, with 13 bases between the two germline ends. CDR1 SQVTM and CDR2 ANQGSEA come from the germline V gene. This chain's CDR3 is CSIRRDLNTEAFF. The CDR3 nucleotides read TGCAGCATTCGTAGGGACTTGAACACTGAAGCTTTCTTT.

The sample holds many counts of this clonotype. The chain combines TRBV11-2 with TRBJ1-5; D is uncertain. The germline CDR1 and CDR2 sequences are SGHAT and FQNNGV. V lost 3 bases and J lost 1, with 10 bases in between. There are 15 residues in the CDR3. CDR3 DNA: TGTGCCAGCAGCTTGGACGGGAAAAGCAATCAGCCCCAGCATTTT. Protein: CASSLDGKSNQPQHF. The complete variable domain, with remaining parts taken from reference TRBV11-2 and TRBJ1-5, reads EAGVAQSPRYKIIEKRQSVAFWCNPISGHATLYWYQQILGQGPKLLIQFQNNGVVDDSQLPKDRFSAERLKGVDSTLKIQPAKLEDSAVYLCASSLDGKSNQPQHFGDGTRLSIL.

This clonotype has a count of ten or more. The chain is built from TRBV2 and TRBJ1-1; D call uncertain. The germline V and J ends were trimmed by 0 bases and 3 bases, with 20 bases remaining between them. CDR1 SNHLY and CDR2 FYNNEI come from the germline V gene. The length of the CDR3 is 18 residues. The CDR3, as DNA: TGTGCCAGCAGTGAAGCGCTCTCCCAGAGCCGAGTGGACACTGAAGCTTTCTTT. The encoded protein is CASSEALSQSRVDTEAFF.

This clonotype was detected ten times or more. This chain uses TRBV21-1 with TRBJ2-1; TRBD1 was called by the table and not checked on the DNA. TRBV21-1 is designated a pseudogene. This CDR3 contains 18 residues. This CDR3 is CASSKKCRGDRGGNEQFF. CDR3 nucleotide sequence: TGTGCCAGCAGCAAGAAATGTCGCGGGGACAGGGGAGGAAATGAGCAGTTCTTC.

The V and J genes are TRBV20-1 and TRBJ2-7; no definite D call. From germline, CDR1 is DFQATT and CDR2 SNEGSKA (reference sequence). Trimming shortened V by 5 bases and J by 3 bases, and 8 bases separated the two germline ends. CDR3 size: 11 residues. For the CDR3, the DNA is TGCAGTGCTCGGTTAGACTACGAGCAGTACTTC. This encodes CSARLDYEQYF.

This clonotype showed up many times. This chain uses TRBV7-8 with TRBJ2-1, with 11 bases matching TRBD2. The CDR3 is 18 residues long. V gave up 5 bases and J gave up 5 bases; unmatched junction bases: 14. In germline, CDR1 is SGHVS, CDR2 FQNEAQ. The CDR3 region has the DNA TGTGCCAGCAGCCCTCGGCCGGCTAGCGGGAGGACGAACAATGAGCAGTTCTTC. It codes for CASSPRPASGRTNNEQFF.

Ten or more counts support this clonotype. DNA of the CDR3: TGTGCCAGCAGAGTCGGGACAGAATACGAGCAGTACTTC. Residues: CASRVGTEYEQYF. This chain uses TRBV6-1 with TRBJ2-7, with TRBD1 matching 7 bases. In germline, CDR1 is MNHNS, CDR2 SASEGT. Unmatched junction bases numbered 6, after V lost 6 bases and J lost 4 bases. The CDR3 has 13 residues.

This chain uses TRBV7-9 with TRBJ1-2; D unresolved. CDR3 length: 14 amino acids. Germline V gene data show CDR1 as SEHNR and CDR2 as FQNEAQ (reference sequence). Trimming took off 5 bases at V and 8 bases at J, with 18 bases between the two ends. Here the CDR3 DNA reads TGTGCCAGCAGCCCTAGGACCGGGGTAGGCGGCTACACCTTC. Translation: CASSPRTGVGGYTF.

On this clonotype: Lacking the conserved final phenylalanine or tryptophan, this CDR3 likely reflects a read error. The rearrangement joins TRBV7-3 to TRBJ1-1, with D perhaps matching TRBD1 (5 bases). Germline V gene sequence: CDR1 SGHTA, CDR2 FQGTGA. The CDR3 runs 13 residues. The CDR3 sequence: CPSSFDRATEAFS. The CDR3 bases are TGTCCCAGCAGCTTCGACAGAGCCACTGAAGCTTTCTCT.

This clonotype was found many times. The J gene is TRBJ2-7, the V gene TRBV20-1; D is uncertain. The CDR3 is made up of 11 amino acids. Germline V gives CDR1 DFQATT, CDR2 SNEGSKA (reference sequence). The V end was cut by 0 bases, the J end by 5 bases, with 5 bases between. The CDR3 here is CSARDRHEQYF. The CDR3 DNA reads as TGCAGTGCTAGAGATCGGCACGAGCAGTACTTC.

The sample holds many counts of this clonotype. This chain uses TRBV2 with TRBJ2-4, with 7 bases lining up with TRBD1. CDR1 is SNHLY and CDR2 is FYNNEI in the germline V gene. CDR3 length: 15 amino acids. The J segment lost 4 bases and the V segment lost 3 bases, leaving 6 bases of the junction unmatched. The CDR3 DNA follows: TGTGCCAGCAGTGAGAAGGGGGCTGGGAAAAACATTCAGTACTTC. Translated: CASSEKGAGKNIQYF.

In this sample, this clonotype turned up many times. The chain employs TRBV12-3 or TRBV12-4 and TRBJ2-1; unclear D gene. CDR3 length equals 14 residues. The V end was cut by 6 bases, the J end by 5 bases, with 14 bases between. Here the CDR3 DNA reads TGTGCCAGCAGCCGAAATGGACGGAACAATGAGCAGTTCTTC. It codes for CASSRNGRNNEQFF.

This chain connects TRBV5-1 to TRBJ2-7; D is unclear. CDR3 length: 12 residues. The V end lost 4 bases, the J end lost 3 bases, and 8 bases lay between the germline ends. Germline V gives CDR1 SGHRS, CDR2 YFSETQ. The chain's CDR3 is CASSDGYYEQYF. The CDR3 coding sequence is TGCGCCAGCAGCGACGGATACTACGAGCAGTACTTC.

This clonotype was found many times. The chain has TRBV6-2 or TRBV6-3 and TRBJ2-3; 8 nucleotides align to TRBD1. With V trimmed by 2 bases and J by 8 bases, 6 bases remained unmatched. This CDR3 has 14 amino acids. The germline V gene has CDR1 MNHEY and CDR2 SVGEGT. The CDR3 protein is CASSYQGAKGTQYF. The CDR3, as DNA: TGTGCCAGCAGTTACCAGGGGGCCAAAGGTACGCAGTATTTT.

The table lists this clonotype with many counts. The J gene is TRBJ1-5, the V gene TRBV10-3; D ambiguous. The CDR3 covers 13 residues. Germline-derived CDR1 and CDR2 are ENHRY and SYGVKD. The V end was cut by 11 bases, the J end by 6 bases, with 17 bases between. The CDR3 loop reads CAYSAGAGQPQHF. The CDR3 nucleotides read TGTGCCTATTCGGCCGGTGCGGGTCAGCCCCAGCATTTT.